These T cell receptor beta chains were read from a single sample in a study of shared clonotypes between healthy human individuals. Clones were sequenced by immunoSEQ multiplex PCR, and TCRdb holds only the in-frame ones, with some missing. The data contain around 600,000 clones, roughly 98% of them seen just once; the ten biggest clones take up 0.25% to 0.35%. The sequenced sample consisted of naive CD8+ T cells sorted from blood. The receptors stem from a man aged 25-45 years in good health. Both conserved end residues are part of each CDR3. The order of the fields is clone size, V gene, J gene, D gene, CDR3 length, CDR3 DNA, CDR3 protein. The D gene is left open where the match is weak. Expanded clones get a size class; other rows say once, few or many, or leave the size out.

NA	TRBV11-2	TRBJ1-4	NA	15	TGTGCCAGCAGCACAAAGGGACAACCCCATGAAAAACTGTTTTTT	CASSTKGQPHEKLFF
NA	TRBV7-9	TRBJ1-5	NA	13	TGTGCCAGCGGCCCAGGGGCGGGTCAGCCCCAGCATTTT	CASGPGAGQPQHF
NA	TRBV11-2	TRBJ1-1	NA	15	TGTGCCAGCAGCTTATTCGCGGGGGGGGACACTGAAGCTTTCTTT	CASSLFAGGDTEAFF
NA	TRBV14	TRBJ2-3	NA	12	TGTGCCACCCAGGGATACACAGATACGCAGTATTTT	CATQGYTDTQYF
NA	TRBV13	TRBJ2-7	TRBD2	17	TGTGCCAGCAGCTCTGAAATAGCGGGACCCCGGACCTACGAGCAGTACTTC	CASSSEIAGPRTYEQYF
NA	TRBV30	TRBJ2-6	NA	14	TGTGCCTGGAGTGGAGGTTCTGGGGCCAACGTCCTGACTTTC	CAWSGGSGANVLTF
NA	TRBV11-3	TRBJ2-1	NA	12	TGTGCCAGCAGCCTTGAGTATGGGGAGCAGTTCTTC	CASSLEYGEQFF
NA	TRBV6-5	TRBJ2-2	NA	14	TGTGCCAGCAACCCGGGAGTTTCCACCGGGGAGCTGTTTTTT	CASNPGVSTGELFF
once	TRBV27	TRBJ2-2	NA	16	TGTGCCAGCATCGTCAAGAGGACAGCGAACACCGGGGAGCTGTTTTTT	CASIVKRTANTGELFF
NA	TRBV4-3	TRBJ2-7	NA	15	TGCGCCAGCAGCCAGGAGCAGGGTAGGGGCTACGAGCAGTACTTC	CASSQEQGRGYEQYF
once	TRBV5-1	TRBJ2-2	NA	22	TGCGCCAGCAGCTTCGTTATTAGGGGTTCGGTGGCGCCCGAGTCGAACACCGGGGAGCTGTTTTTT	CASSFVIRGSVAPESNTGELFF
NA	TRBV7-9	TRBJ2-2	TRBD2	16	TGTGCCAGCAGCACGGGACTAGCGGGAGCCACCGGGGAGCTGTTTTTT	CASSTGLAGATGELFF
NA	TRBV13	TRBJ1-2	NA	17	TGTGCCAGCAGCCCAGTCACTGCAGGGAACTACAACTATGGCTACACCTTC	CASSPVTAGNYNYGYTF
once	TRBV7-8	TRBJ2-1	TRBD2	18	TGTGCCAGCAGCCCGACAGCCCACCTAGCGGGAGTGAACAATGAGCAGTTCTTC	CASSPTAHLAGVNNEQFF
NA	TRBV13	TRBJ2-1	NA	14	TGTGCCAGCAGCTTAGAAGGGGGGCTCGTTGAGCAGTTCTTC	CASSLEGGLVEQFF
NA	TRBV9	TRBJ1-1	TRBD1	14	TGTGCCAGCAGCCCTTGGGACAGCCACTCTGAAGCTTTCTTT	CASSPWDSHSEAFF
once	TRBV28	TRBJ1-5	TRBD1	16	TGTGCCAGCAGTTCGCCCCGGACAGGGCTCAATCAGCCCCAGCATTTT	CASSSPRTGLNQPQHF
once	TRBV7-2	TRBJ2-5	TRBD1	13	TGTGCCAGCAGTTTCGACAGGGAAGAGACCCAGTACTTC	CASSFDREETQYF
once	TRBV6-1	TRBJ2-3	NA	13	TGTGCCAGCAGTGAAATCATCACAGATACGCAGTATTTT	CASSEIITDTQYF
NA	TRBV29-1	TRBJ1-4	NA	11	TGCAGCGTGTTCTCAGGGGAAAAACTGTTTTTT	CSVFSGEKLFF
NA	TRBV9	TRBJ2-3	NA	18	TGTGCCAGCAGCGTAGTGGGTTTGGGGGCGGTCGGCACAGATACGCAGTATTTT	CASSVVGLGAVGTDTQYF
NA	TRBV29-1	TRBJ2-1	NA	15	TGCAGCGTTGAATTACCGGATCTCTCCTACAATGAGCAGTTCTTC	CSVELPDLSYNEQFF
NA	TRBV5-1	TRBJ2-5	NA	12	TGCGCCAGCAGCTTGTATCAAGAGACCCAGTACTTC	CASSLYQETQYF
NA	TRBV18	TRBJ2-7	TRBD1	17	TGTGCCAGCTCACCACCCCGTATAGGGGACAGGGGTTACGAGCAGTACTTC	CASSPPRIGDRGYEQYF
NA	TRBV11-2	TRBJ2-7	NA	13	TGTGCCAGCAGCTTACGTGGGGGGAACGAGCAGTACTTC	CASSLRGGNEQYF
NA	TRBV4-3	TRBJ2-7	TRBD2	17	TGCGCCAGCAGCCAAGACGCCTTTCTAGCGGGGGCGACCGAGCAGTACTTC	CASSQDAFLAGATEQYF
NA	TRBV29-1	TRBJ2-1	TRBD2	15	TGCAGCCTGATTTCGGGACTAGCGGATTACAATGAGCAGTTCTTC	CSLISGLADYNEQFF
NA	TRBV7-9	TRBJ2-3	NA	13	TGTGCCAGCAGCGAGACCAGCACAGATACGCAGTATTTT	CASSETSTDTQYF
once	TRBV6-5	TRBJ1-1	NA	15	TGTGCCAGCAGTTACTCGAGTCAGGCCTACACTGAAGCTTTCTTT	CASSYSSQAYTEAFF
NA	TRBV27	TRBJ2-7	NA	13	TGTGCCAGCAGCCTGAGTAGGTTGCACGAGCAGTACTTC	CASSLSRLHEQYF
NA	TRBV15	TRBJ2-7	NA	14	TGTGCCACCAGCAGTGGCAGGGGATCCTACGAGCAGTACTTC	CATSSGRGSYEQYF
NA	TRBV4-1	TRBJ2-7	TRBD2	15	TGCGCCAGCAGCCAGACTAGCGGGACCGGCTACGAGCAGTACTTC	CASSQTSGTGYEQYF
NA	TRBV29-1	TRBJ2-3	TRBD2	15	TGCAGCGTCTCCGGGGGGTCGACTGTTACAGATACGCAGTATTTT	CSVSGGSTVTDTQYF
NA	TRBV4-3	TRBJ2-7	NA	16	TGCGCCAGCAGCCAAGATCGCGGGACATGGGACTACGAGCAGTACTTC	CASSQDRGTWDYEQYF
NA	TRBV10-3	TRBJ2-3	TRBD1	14	TGTGCCACTCTAGGGGGCCGCCGGCAAGATACGCAGTATTTT	CATLGGRRQDTQYF
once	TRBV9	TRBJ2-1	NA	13	TGTGCCAGCAGCGTGGTTGGGAGCAATGAGCAGTTCTTC	CASSVVGSNEQFF
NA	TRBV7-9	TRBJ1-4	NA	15	TGTGCCAGCGGGTCCCGTTCCCAGGGAAATGAAAAACTGTTTTTT	CASGSRSQGNEKLFF
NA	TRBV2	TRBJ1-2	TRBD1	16	TGTGCCAGCTGGGTCCCCCGGGACAGGGCACGCTATGGCTACACCTTC	CASWVPRDRARYGYTF
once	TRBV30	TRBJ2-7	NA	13	TGTGCCTGGAGTCAGCTGGGTCTCTACGAGCAGTACTTC	CAWSQLGLYEQYF
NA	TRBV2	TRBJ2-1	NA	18	TGTGCCAGCAGTGAAGCGGACCCCGCCGGGAGATCCTACAATGAGCAGTTCTTC	CASSEADPAGRSYNEQFF
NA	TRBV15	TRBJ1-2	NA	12	TGTGCCACCAGGGGGGGGGACTATGGCTACACCTTC	CATRGGDYGYTF
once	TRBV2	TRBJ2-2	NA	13	TGTGCCAGCCGTGGTACGAACACCGGGGAGCTGTTTTTT	CASRGTNTGELFF
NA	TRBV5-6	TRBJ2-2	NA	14	TGTGCCAGCAGCCTAGCCTCGAACACCGGGGAGCTGTTTTTT	CASSLASNTGELFF
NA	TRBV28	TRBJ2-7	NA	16	TGTGCCAGCAGTTTATCAGTAGCGGAGCCGAACTACGAGCAGTACTTC	CASSLSVAEPNYEQYF
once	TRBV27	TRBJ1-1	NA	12	TGTGCCAGCAGTTCCCGACAGGACGTAGCTTTCTTT	CASSSRQDVAFF
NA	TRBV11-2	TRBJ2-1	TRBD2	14	TGTGCCAGCAGCTTCAGCGGGAGTCACTATGAGCAGTTCTTC	CASSFSGSHYEQFF
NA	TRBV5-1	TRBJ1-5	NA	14	TGCGCCAGCAGCCCTGGCGGTAGCAATCAGCCCCAGCATTTT	CASSPGGSNQPQHF
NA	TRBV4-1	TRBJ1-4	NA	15	TGCGCCAGCAGCCCCCATCTGTCACTTGATGAAAAACTGTTTTTT	CASSPHLSLDEKLFF
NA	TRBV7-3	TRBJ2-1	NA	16	TGTGCCAGCAGTCAAACTACAGGGACGTCCTACAATGAGCAGTTCTTC	CASSQTTGTSYNEQFF
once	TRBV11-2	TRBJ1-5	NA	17	TGTGCCAGCAGCTTAGGGGAAAGCCTGCCTTCCAGTCAGCCCCAGCATTTT	CASSLGESLPSSQPQHF
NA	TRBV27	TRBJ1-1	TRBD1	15	TGTGCCAGCAGTCGCTCCGGGACAGGCTGGACTGAAGCTTTCTTT	CASSRSGTGWTEAFF